The 29 T cell receptor beta chains reported below all come from one sample, sequenced in a study of T cell responses to AZD1222 COVID-19 vaccine. The repertoire was sequenced with immunoSEQ multiplex PCR; TCRdb's copy has only in-frame clones and lacks some. The sample consists of some 180,000 clones, 80% to 95% of them appearing once. The sample was peripheral blood, taken 28 days after the second AZD1222 dose. The receptors were gathered from an adult who received the AZD1222 COVID-19 vaccine.

The chain combines TRBV7-2 with TRBJ1-2; no clear D gene. The germline V and J ends were trimmed by 4 bases and 1 base, with 19 bases remaining between them. The CDR3 runs to 17 residues. CDR1 is SGHTA, CDR2 FQGNSA, per germline. CDR3 amino acids: CASSYPVDGSGNYGYTF. In DNA form, the CDR3 reads TGTGCCAGCAGCTACCCCGTGGACGGCAGCGGTAACTATGGCTACACCTTC.

The chain is built from TRBV19 and TRBJ1-3; 10 bases map to TRBD1. Germline V CDR1 and CDR2: LNHDA, SQIVND (reference sequence). With V trimmed by 6 bases and J by 7 bases, 12 bases remained unmatched. The CDR3 length is 16 residues. For the CDR3, the DNA is TGTGCCAGTAGGCCCGACGTGGGACAGGGGTTGAACACCATATATTTT. It specifies CASRPDVGQGLNTIYF.

The count of this clone is one. The chain combines TRBV7-9 with TRBJ2-7, with TRBD1 matching 8 bases. Germline assignment: CDR1 SEHNR and CDR2 FQNEAQ (reference sequence). V shed 2 bases and J 5 bases; nucleotides not matched to a gene: 8. This CDR3 spans 15 amino acids. This chain's CDR3 is CASSLTPDRVHEQYF. The DNA for the CDR3 is TGTGCCAGCAGCTTAACCCCGGACAGGGTCCACGAGCAGTACTTC.

This chain uses TRBV27 with TRBJ1-6; a possible D gene is TRBD1 (5 bases). The CDR3 length is 16 residues. V lost 8 bases to trimming and J lost 0 bases, with 14 bases between them. Germline assignment: CDR1 MNHEY and CDR2 SMNVEV (reference sequence). DNA of the CDR3: TGTGCCAGCGGGGGTTGGGGCAGCTCCTATAATTCACCCCTCCACTTT. This translates into CASGGWGSSYNSPLHF.

This chain uses TRBV5-1 with TRBJ2-7; 9 nucleotides align to TRBD2. The CDR3 loop spans 17 amino acids. V gave up 0 bases and J gave up 6 bases; unmatched junction bases: 13. CDR1 is SGHRS, CDR2 YFSETQ, per germline. This CDR3 reads CASSLGVFMLAGSEQYF. Written as DNA, the CDR3 is TGCGCCAGCAGCTTGGGGGTGTTCATGCTAGCGGGGTCCGAGCAGTACTTC.

This chain links TRBV15 with TRBJ2-5; no firm D call. V lost 0 bases, J lost 5 bases, and 13 bases lay in between. The CDR3 loop spans 15 amino acids. Germline CDR1 is LNHNV and CDR2 is YYDKDF (reference sequence). The CDR3 nucleotides read TGTGCCACCAGCAGAGACCCAAGGGTGGTTGAGACCCAGTACTTC. Its translation is CATSRDPRVVETQYF.

This chain connects TRBV5-1 to TRBJ2-2; 10 positions agree with TRBD2. Germline CDR1 reads SGHRS; CDR2 reads YFSETQ. Trimming cost V 5 bases and J 4 bases; bases outside gene matches: 5. This CDR3 contains 15 residues. The DNA of the CDR3 is TGCGCCAGCAGACCCGGGACTAGCGTCACCGGGGAGCTGTTTTTT. This codes for CASRPGTSVTGELFF.

V usage is TRBV2 and J usage is TRBJ2-1, with 12 bases fitting TRBD2. CDR1 and CDR2 (germline): SNHLY, FYNNEI. The CDR3 is made up of 15 amino acids. Germline trimming cut 6 bases from V and 3 bases from J; bases unmatched to any gene: 3. The DNA of the CDR3 is TGTGCCAGCAGAAGGACTAGCGGGGTCTACAATGAGCAGTTCTTC. This sequence encodes CASRRTSGVYNEQFF.

The rearrangement links TRBV2 to TRBJ1-6; possibly TRBD1 for D (5 bases). CDR3 length: 16 amino acids. CDR1 SNHLY and CDR2 FYNNEI come from the germline V gene. V gave up 3 bases and J gave up 4 bases, with 13 bases separating them. CDR3 sequence: CASSERGGNYNSPLHF. The CDR3 coding sequence is TGTGCCAGCAGTGAGCGGGGGGGAAATTATAATTCACCCCTCCACTTT.

The chain is built from TRBV5-4 and TRBJ1-1, with TRBD1 identical over 7 bases. Looked up from germline, CDR1 is SGHNT and CDR2 is YYREEE (reference sequence). CDR3 size: 14 residues. The J segment lost 5 bases and the V segment lost 4 bases, leaving 8 bases of the junction unmatched. CDR3 in amino acids: CASSPRTGGTEAFF. In nucleotides, the CDR3 is TGTGCCAGCAGCCCCAGGACAGGCGGGACTGAAGCTTTCTTT.

The chain joins TRBV6-5 to TRBJ2-1; TRBD1 matches at 7 bases. From germline, CDR1 is MNHEY and CDR2 SVGAGI. J was trimmed by 1 base and V by 4 bases; bases with no gene match: 4. The CDR3 runs 15 residues. For the CDR3, the DNA is TGTGCCAGCAGTTGGCGACAGGGTTCCTACAATGAGCAGTTCTTC. It yields the protein CASSWRQGSYNEQFF.

The rearrangement joins TRBV3-1 (or the pseudogene TRBV3-2) to TRBJ1-6; TRBD1 agrees at 7 bases. The germline CDR1 and CDR2 sequences are LGHDT and YNNKEL (reference sequence). J lost 4 bases, V lost 1 base, and 4 bases had no gene match. The CDR3 is 16 amino acids. The DNA for the CDR3 is TGTGCCAGCAGCCAAGGGGAGGGGGCTTATAATTCACCCCTCCACTTT. Protein sequence: CASSQGEGAYNSPLHF.

The rearrangement uses TRBV7-2 and TRBJ1-1, with unresolved D. CDR1 and CDR2 from the germline V gene are SGHTA and FQGNSA. V dropped 1 base and J dropped 4 bases, with 10 bases sitting between them. The CDR3 is 14 amino acids. The CDR3 bases are TGTGCCAGCAGCTTAGGGGGTAAAGGCACTGAAGCTTTCTTT. Protein product: CASSLGGKGTEAFF.

The chain combines TRBV30 with TRBJ1-1; D is possibly TRBD1 (5 bases). With 0 bases removed from V and 3 bases from J, the gap between germline ends came to 8 bases. This CDR3 comprises 13 residues. Per the germline V gene, CDR1 is GTSNPN and CDR2 is SVGIG (reference sequence). The CDR3 sequence: CAWSVQGDTEAFF. The CDR3 DNA reads as TGTGCCTGGAGTGTGCAGGGAGACACTGAAGCTTTCTTT.

The chain carries TRBV7-8 and TRBJ1-2, with D hard to call. This CDR3 has 14 amino acids. V was cut by 0 bases and J by 7 bases, with 12 bases left in between. The germline V gene has CDR1 SGHVS and CDR2 FQNEAQ. This chain's CDR3 is CASSLAEGAGGYTF. Here the CDR3 DNA reads TGTGCCAGCAGCTTAGCCGAGGGCGCGGGTGGCTACACCTTC.

V gene TRBV6-5 combines with J gene TRBJ2-1, with TRBD1 matching over 11 bases. Germline assignment: CDR1 MNHEY and CDR2 SVGAGI. The J segment lost 7 bases and the V segment lost 10 bases, leaving 6 bases of the junction unmatched. The CDR3 runs 13 residues. The DNA of the CDR3 is TGTGCCACCGGAGGGACAGGGGGGAATGAGCAGTTCTTC. Protein sequence: CATGGTGGNEQFF.

This sequence joins TRBV5-4 and TRBJ1-1; no reliable D call. The CDR3 loop spans 15 amino acids. V was trimmed by 0 bases and J by 1 base, leaving 10 bases between them. Germline V gene sequence: CDR1 SGHNT, CDR2 YYREEE (reference sequence). CDR3 nucleotide sequence: TGTGCCAGCAGCTTGGGAGGCACGGGGAACACTGAAGCTTTCTTT. Translating it yields CASSLGGTGNTEAFF. Complete variable domain (other parts from reference TRBV5-4 and TRBJ1-1): ETGVTQSPTHLIKTRGQQVTLRCSSQSGHNTVSWYQQALGQGPQFIFQYYREEENGRGNFPPRFSGLQFPNYSSELNVNALELDDSALYLCASSLGGTGNTEAFFGQGTRLTVV.

The V gene is TRBV5-6, the J gene TRBJ1-4; weak D call: TRBD1 (6 bases). V was trimmed by 0 bases and J by 3 bases, leaving 12 bases between them. The CDR3 totals 16 residues. The germline V gene has CDR1 SGHDT and CDR2 YYEEEE. The CDR3 here is CASSLGGTLPNEKLFF. The CDR3, as DNA: TGTGCCAGCAGCTTGGGGGGGACACTTCCTAATGAAAAACTGTTTTTT.

The rearrangement links TRBV5-1 to TRBJ2-2, with 8 bases matching TRBD1. The CDR3 loop spans 14 amino acids. Germline V gene data show CDR1 as SGHRS and CDR2 as YFSETQ. V shed 5 bases, J shed 4 bases, and the junction held 4 bases outside the gene matches. CDR3 coding DNA: TGCGCCAGCAGGGACAGGGACCCCACCGGGGAGCTGTTTTTT. Its protein product is CASRDRDPTGELFF.

The V gene is TRBV5-6, the J gene TRBJ1-6; the D gene is possibly TRBD1 (6 bases). The germline V gene encodes CDR1 SGHDT and CDR2 YYEEEE. V dropped 0 bases and J dropped 2 bases, with 9 bases sitting between them. CDR3 size: 16 residues. CDR3 coding DNA: TGTGCCAGCAGCTTGGACGGGGGCGCCTATAATTCACCCCTCCACTTT. Translated, it gives CASSLDGGAYNSPLHF.

This chain connects TRBV6-5 to TRBJ2-5, with D possibly matching TRBD2 (7 bases). Germline CDR1 and CDR2: MNHEY and SVGAGI. The germline V and J ends were trimmed by 2 bases and 2 bases, with 15 bases remaining between them. This CDR3 spans 16 amino acids. The CDR3 bases are TGTGCCAGCAGTTACGGGAGGGGGACGGCGCAAGAGACCCAGTACTTC. Translated: CASSYGRGTAQETQYF.

The chain combines TRBV29-1 with TRBJ1-5; no reliable D call. Germline-derived CDR1 and CDR2 are SQVTM and ANQGSEA. The CDR3 length is 15 residues. The V and J ends lost 4 bases and 4 bases respectively, with 17 bases between them. The CDR3 DNA follows: TGCAGCGTTGCGACGGAGACACTAGGGAATCAGCCCCAGCATTTT. Its protein product is CSVATETLGNQPQHF. The full variable domain, with the rest looked up from reference TRBV29-1 and TRBJ1-5, is SAVISQKPSRDICQRGTSLTIQCQVDSQVTMMFWYRQQPGQSLTLIATANQGSEATYESGFVIDKFPISRPNLTFSTLTVSNMSPEDSSIYLCSVATETLGNQPQHFGDGTRLSIL.

V and J are TRBV7-9 and TRBJ2-1; D might be TRBD1 or TRBD2, each matching 6 bases. Between the trimmed V and J ends, which lost 5 bases and 0 bases, there was a span of 11 bases. This CDR3 spans 15 amino acids. The germline CDR1 and CDR2 sequences are SEHNR and FQNEAQ (reference sequence). The CDR3 DNA reads as TGTGCCAGCAGCGAGGGGGGAGGCTCCTACAATGAGCAGTTCTTC. Protein: CASSEGGGSYNEQFF.

V gene TRBV14 combines with J gene TRBJ2-3; no firm D call. Germline CDR1 reads SGHDN; CDR2 reads FVKESK. The CDR3 is 15 residues long. Between the trimmed V and J ends, which lost 4 bases and 0 bases, there was a span of 11 bases. CDR3 DNA sequence: TGTGCCAGCAGCCCGATGGGCAGGAGCACAGATACGCAGTATTTT. Its translation is CASSPMGRSTDTQYF.

The V gene is TRBV9, the J gene TRBJ2-1; 8 bases agree with TRBD2. CDR3 length: 16 amino acids. The V segment lost 5 bases and the J segment 0 bases; nucleotides outside the gene matches: 7. CDR1 is SGDLS and CDR2 is YYNGEE in the germline V gene. CDR3 nucleotide sequence: TGTGCCAGCAGTAGCGGGGCATCCTACTCCTACAATGAGCAGTTCTTC. Its translation is CASSSGASYSYNEQFF. The full variable domain, completed using reference TRBV9 and TRBJ2-1, is DSGVTQTPKHLITATGQRVTLRCSPRSGDLSVYWYQQSLDQGLQFLIQYYNGEERAKGNILERFSAQQFPDLHSELNLSSLELGDSALYFCASSSGASYSYNEQFFGPGTRLTVL.

CDR3: CASSYAVGLHTASRYF. The CDR3 bases are TGTGCCAGCAGTTACGCAGTGGGACTCCACACGGCTAGCAGGTACTTC. The chain carries TRBV6-2 or TRBV6-3 and TRBJ2-7, with D perhaps TRBD2 (6 bases). V lost 2 bases to trimming and J lost 12 bases, with 26 bases between them. The CDR3 has 16 amino acids. Germline V CDR1 and CDR2: MNHEY, SVGEGT.

The genes are TRBV7-8 and TRBJ1-2, with 9 positions matching TRBD1. The J segment lost 3 bases and the V segment lost 6 bases, leaving 2 bases of the junction unmatched. Germline V gene sequence: CDR1 SGHVS, CDR2 FQNEAQ. This CDR3 spans 13 amino acids. CDR3 protein: CASRRQGDYGYTF. The CDR3 nucleotides are TGTGCCAGCAGAAGACAGGGGGACTATGGCTACACCTTC.

The chain joins TRBV24-1 to TRBJ2-1; D not certain. The CDR3 length is 12 residues. Deletions cut 4 bases from V and 2 bases from J, with 2 bases between. The V gene's germline CDR1 is KGHDR and CDR2 SFDVKD. In nucleotides, the CDR3 is TGTGCCACCAGTGAGACCTACAATGAGCAGTTCTTC. It specifies CATSETYNEQFF.

This CDR3 reads CASSRNGDEQYF. Here the CDR3 DNA reads TGTGCCAGCAGCCGAAACGGTGACGAGCAGTACTTC. V is TRBV9 and J is TRBJ2-7, with D uncertain. V gave up 4 bases and J gave up 5 bases, with 10 bases separating them. Looked up from germline, CDR1 is SGDLS and CDR2 is YYNGEE. The CDR3 loop spans 12 amino acids.